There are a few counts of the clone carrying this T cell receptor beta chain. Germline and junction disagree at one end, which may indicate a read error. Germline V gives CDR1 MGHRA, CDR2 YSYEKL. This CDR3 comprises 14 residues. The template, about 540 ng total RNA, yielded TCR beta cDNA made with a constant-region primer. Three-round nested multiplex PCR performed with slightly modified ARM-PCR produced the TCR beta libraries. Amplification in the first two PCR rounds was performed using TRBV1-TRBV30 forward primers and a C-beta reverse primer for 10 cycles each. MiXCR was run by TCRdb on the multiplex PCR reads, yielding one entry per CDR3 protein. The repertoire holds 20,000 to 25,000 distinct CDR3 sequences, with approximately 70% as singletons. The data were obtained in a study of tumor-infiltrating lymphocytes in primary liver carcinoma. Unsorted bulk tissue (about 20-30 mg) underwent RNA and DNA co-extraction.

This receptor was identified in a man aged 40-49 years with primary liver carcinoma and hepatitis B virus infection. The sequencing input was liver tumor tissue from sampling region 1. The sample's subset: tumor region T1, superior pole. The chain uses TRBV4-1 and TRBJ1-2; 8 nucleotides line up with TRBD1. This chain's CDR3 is CAGSQGDRNYDYTF. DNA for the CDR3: TGCGCCGGCAGCCAAGGGGACAGGAACTACGACTACACCTTC.